These 23 T cell receptor beta chains were sequenced from one sample in a study of shared clonotypes between healthy human individuals. Clones were read by immunoSEQ multiplex PCR, and TCRdb kept only the in-frame ones, dropping some. The sample contains roughly 1,000,000 clones, around 82% of which appear only once. The sequenced material came from memory CD4+ T cells from PBMCs. Regarding subset: CD45RA-negative fraction. The receptors were sampled from a man aged 18 to 35 in good health. Some clones in this sample may be carry-over from other donors' samples.

The chain uses TRBV5-1 and TRBJ2-5, with D tentatively TRBD1 (6 bases). This CDR3 comprises 15 residues. With 4 bases removed from V and 1 base from J, the gap between germline ends came to 14 bases. Germline V gene data show CDR1 as SGHRS and CDR2 as YFSETQ. This CDR3 reads CASSNLGQAQETQYF. CDR3 coding DNA: TGCGCCAGCAGCAACCTGGGACAAGCCCAAGAGACCCAGTACTTC. Full variable domain (outside the CDR3, taken from reference TRBV5-1 and TRBJ2-5): KAGVTQTPRYLIKTRGQQVTLSCSPISGHRSVSWYQQTPGQGLQFLFEYFSETQRNKGNFPGRFSGRQFSNSRSEMNVSTLELGDSALYLCASSNLGQAQETQYFGPGTRLLVL.

This clone showed up just a few times. One end of the junction does not line up with germline, which may come from a read error. The rearrangement joins TRBV18 to TRBJ1-2; no clear D gene. CDR1 and CDR2 from the germline V gene are KGHSH and LQKENI. The CDR3 has 16 residues. CDR3 sequence: CASSPGFGTENYGYTF. The CDR3 nucleotides are TGTGCCAGTTCACCAGGTTTTGGTACAGAGAACTATGGCTACACCTTC. Full variable domain (rest looked up from reference TRBV18 and TRBJ1-2): NAGVMQNPRHLVRRRGQEARLRCSPMKGHSHVYWYRQLPEEGLKFMVYLQKENIIDESGMPKERFSAEFPKEGPSILRIQQVVRGDSAAYFCASSPGFGTENYGYTFGSGTRLTVV.

This clone was detected a few times. J is TRBJ1-5 and V is TRBV28; no clear D gene. CDR1 and CDR2 from the germline V gene are MDHEN and SYDVKM. The CDR3 has 12 residues. V was shortened by 8 bases and J by 7 bases, with 12 bases between the two germline ends. The CDR3 region is CASARSGQPQHF. The CDR3 DNA reads as TGTGCCAGCGCAAGGTCAGGCCAGCCCCAGCATTTT.

This chain links TRBV28 with TRBJ2-2; no reliable D call. Germline loops: CDR1 MDHEN, CDR2 SYDVKM. The ends were cut back, 4 bases at V and 11 bases at J, with 5 bases in the middle. This CDR3 region has 10 residues. The CDR3 DNA sequence: TGTGCCAGCAGTTCTTATGAGCTGTTTTTT. This codes for CASSSYELFF.

The sample holds one count of this clone. The chain uses TRBV18 and TRBJ2-3; 8 positions agree with TRBD2. Unmatched junction bases numbered 10, after V lost 3 bases and J lost 5 bases. The length of the CDR3 is 16 residues. Germline V gene data show CDR1 as KGHSH and CDR2 as LQKENI. CDR3 DNA sequence: TGTGCCAGCTCACCGGGTACAGCGGGAGCGATAGATACGCAGTATTTT. It encodes CASSPGTAGAIDTQYF.

J is TRBJ1-5 and V is TRBV28, with D hard to call. In germline, CDR1 is MDHEN, CDR2 SYDVKM. There are 15 residues in the CDR3. Trimming left V 1 base short and J 4 bases short, with 11 bases between. CDR3 loop: CASSLFSDRNQPQHF. The CDR3 coding sequence is TGTGCCAGCAGTTTATTCAGTGACCGAAATCAGCCCCAGCATTTT.

This clone has only a few counts. J is TRBJ1-3 and V is TRBV9; TRBD1 aligns across 7 bases. The V and J ends lost 4 bases and 2 bases, in that order; junction bases with no gene match: 6. The CDR3 contains 15 residues. CDR1 and CDR2 (germline): SGDLS, YYNGEE. The CDR3 here is CASSPMTGPGNTIYF. CDR3 DNA: TGTGCCAGCAGCCCCATGACAGGGCCTGGAAACACCATATATTTT.

V usage is TRBV5-4 and J usage is TRBJ1-5, with no clear D. The V gene lost 2 bases and the J gene lost 4 bases, with 13 bases spanning the gap. CDR3 length equals 15 residues. CDR1 and CDR2 (germline): SGHNT, YYREEE (reference sequence). The CDR3 DNA reads as TGTGCCAGCAGCTTAGCCCCGGGAGGGAATCAGCCCCAGCATTTT. Protein sequence: CASSLAPGGNQPQHF.

As for this clone: Distinct nucleotide sequences in the sample also encode this CDR3. The chain joins TRBV4-2 to TRBJ1-5, with D perhaps matching TRBD1 (5 bases). Germline V CDR1 and CDR2: LGHNA, YNFKEQ. CDR3 length: 14 amino acids. Trimming shortened V by 1 base and J by 1 base, and 5 bases separated the two germline ends. This CDR3 is CASSQAGSNQPQHF. The DNA of the CDR3 is TGTGCCAGCAGCCAAGCAGGGAGCAATCAGCCCCAGCATTTT.

This clone was seen more than once but under ten times. The CDR3 region has the DNA TGTGCCAGCAGGCCAAGACAGGGCGGGAGTACTGAAGCTTTCTTT. It specifies CASRPRQGGSTEAFF. The chain has TRBV6-5 and TRBJ1-1; 7 bases match TRBD1. Germline CDR1 reads MNHEY; CDR2 reads SVGAGI. This CDR3 region has 15 residues. The V and J ends lost 6 bases and 5 bases, in that order; junction bases with no gene match: 12.

V gene TRBV30 combines with J gene TRBJ1-6, with 8 bases identical to TRBD1. V shed 3 bases, J shed 7 bases, and the junction held 5 bases outside the gene matches. The CDR3 consists of 14 residues. Germline V gene sequence: CDR1 GTSNPN, CDR2 SVGIG (reference sequence). CDR3 in amino acids: CAWRWTGRNSPLHF. For the CDR3, the DNA is TGTGCCTGGAGGTGGACAGGGAGGAATTCACCCCTCCACTTT.

The chain has TRBV5-4 and TRBJ2-1, with TRBD2 identical over 14 bases. The V and J ends lost 5 bases and 5 bases, in that order; junction bases with no gene match: 3. This CDR3 contains 15 residues. Germline V lookup: CDR1 SGHNT, CDR2 YYREEE (reference sequence). CDR3 residues: CASRSTSGGDNEQFF. CDR3 DNA: TGTGCCAGCAGATCGACTAGCGGGGGGGACAATGAGCAGTTCTTC.

The V and J genes are TRBV29-1 and TRBJ2-5, with 9 nucleotides matching TRBD1. The J call is uncertain, as TRBJ2-7 better fits the DNA end. The CDR3 runs 15 residues. CDR1 and CDR2 (germline): SQVTM, ANQGSEA. CDR3 in amino acids: CSVEGDRGGFYEQYF. CDR3 DNA: TGCAGCGTTGAAGGTGACAGGGGGGGGTTTTACGAGCAGTACTTC.

The rearrangement uses TRBV5-4 and TRBJ2-5; D is perhaps TRBD1 (6 bases). The CDR3 length is 15 residues. Germline V CDR1 and CDR2: SGHNT, YYREEE (reference sequence). V gave up 2 bases and J gave up 2 bases, with 13 bases separating them. The CDR3 DNA sequence: TGTGCCAGCAGCTTATCGGGACATACACAAGAGACCCAGTACTTC. Translated: CASSLSGHTQETQYF.

The rearrangement joins TRBV28 to TRBJ1-3; tentative D call: TRBD1 (5 bases). Trimming left V 8 bases short and J 0 bases short, with 11 bases between. The CDR3 runs to 14 residues. Germline loops: CDR1 MDHEN, CDR2 SYDVKM. This chain's CDR3 is CASGAGGSGNTIYF. The CDR3 bases are TGTGCCAGCGGGGCCGGGGGCTCTGGAAACACCATATATTTT.

V and J are TRBV5-6 and TRBJ2-6; maybe TRBD2 (5 bases). Germline lookup yields CDR1 SGHDT and CDR2 YYEEEE. The CDR3 loop spans 16 amino acids. Trimming took 0 bases from V and 2 from J, leaving 9 bases between them. CDR3 region: CASSLASGTGANVLTF. The DNA of the CDR3 is TGTGCCAGCAGCTTGGCCTCGGGGACTGGGGCCAACGTCCTGACTTTC.

The rearrangement joins TRBV6-5 to TRBJ2-7, with 7 bases lining up with TRBD2. CDR1 is MNHEY and CDR2 is SVGAGI in the germline V gene. With V trimmed by 4 bases and J by 7 bases, 13 bases remained unmatched. The CDR3 loop spans 15 amino acids. CDR3 in DNA: TGTGCCAGCAGTTCCCCCGCGGGAGCTACGTATGAGCAGTACTTC. This gives the protein CASSSPAGATYEQYF.

This clone appeared a few times. The J gene is TRBJ2-3, the V gene TRBV2, with a possible D match to TRBD1 (6 bases). The CDR3 length is 13 residues. CDR1 SNHLY and CDR2 FYNNEI come from the germline V gene. Trimming took 6 bases from V and 4 from J, leaving 11 bases between them. The CDR3 sequence is CASRPNRADTQYF. In nucleotides, the CDR3 is TGTGCCAGCAGGCCCAACAGGGCAGATACGCAGTATTTT.

The rearrangement joins TRBV5-1 to TRBJ2-5; 8 bases match TRBD1. Germline values: CDR1 SGHRS, CDR2 YFSETQ. There are 17 residues in the CDR3. Losses at the gene ends were 0 bases for V and 5 bases for J; bases not matched to a gene: 12. The CDR3, as DNA: TGCGCCAGCAGCTTGGCACAGGGGGGCTCCACAGGGGAGACCCAGTACTTC. Translated, it gives CASSLAQGGSTGETQYF.

The chain carries TRBV19 and TRBJ1-1; D unclear. The V end was cut by 3 bases, the J end by 3 bases, with 11 bases between. The length of the CDR3 is 14 residues. Germline loops: CDR1 LNHDA, CDR2 SQIVND (reference sequence). Here the CDR3 DNA reads TGTGCCAGTAGTATCGTAGGACTCTACACTGAAGCTTTCTTT. It specifies CASSIVGLYTEAFF.

J is TRBJ2-2 and V is TRBV5-1, with D possibly called TRBD1 or TRBD2 (5 bases each). V gave up 0 bases and J gave up 0 bases, with 9 bases separating them. The germline gives CDR1 SGHRS, CDR2 YFSETQ. The CDR3 covers 16 residues. The CDR3 bases are TGCGCCAGCAGCTTGGGACAGACTACGAACACCGGGGAGCTGTTTTTT. Translation: CASSLGQTTNTGELFF.

This sequence joins TRBV6-1 and TRBJ1-5; no reliable D call. Per germline, CDR1 MNHNS and CDR2 SASEGT. CDR3 length: 18 amino acids. The germline V and J ends were trimmed by 4 bases and 6 bases, with 25 bases remaining between them. For the CDR3, the DNA is TGTGCCAGCAGTGGAGAGTTATCTGGGATCAGCGAAGTTCAGCCCCAGCATTTT. Protein: CASSGELSGISEVQPQHF.

The gene calls are TRBV7-8 and TRBJ1-2, with unresolved D. This CDR3 contains 14 residues. Germline V gene sequence: CDR1 SGHVS, CDR2 FQNEAQ. The V end was cut by 1 base, the J end by 5 bases, with 11 bases between. The CDR3 here is CASSLGGVRYGYTF. CDR3 coding DNA: TGTGCCAGCAGCTTAGGCGGGGTTCGGTATGGCTACACCTTC.